The next 8 T cell receptor beta chains were all read from a single sample in a study of control samples from healthy donors and cancer patients. Data came from immunoSEQ multiplex PCR; TCRdb stores just in-frame clones and leaves some out. Of 170,000 or so clones listed, about 90% were seen once; the top ten hold around 2%. Sequencing was performed on blood. The receptors were gathered from a woman aged 40 to 55 in good health.

Only a few counts were recorded for this clone. This chain uses TRBV19 with TRBJ1-2; D remains ambiguous. Germline loops: CDR1 LNHDA, CDR2 SQIVND (reference sequence). V was clipped by 1 base and J by 4 bases, with 7 bases between them. This CDR3 is 13 amino acids long. The DNA for the CDR3 is TGTGCCAGTAGTATAGTCGGCGTCTATGGCTACACCTTC. Its protein product is CASSIVGVYGYTF.

This chain links TRBV2 with TRBJ2-1, with 7 bases fitting TRBD2. The V gene end was trimmed by 7 bases and the J gene end by 6 bases; junction bases not matched to a gene: 3. The germline V gene encodes CDR1 SNHLY and CDR2 FYNNEI. The CDR3 is made up of 12 amino acids. The CDR3 bases are TGTGCCAGCATGCTAGCGGCCAATGAGCAGTTCTTC. Amino acids: CASMLAANEQFF.

The rearrangement links TRBV9 to TRBJ2-7; D possibly corresponds to TRBD1 (5 bases). CDR3 length: 12 residues. Trimming stripped 6 bases from V and 7 bases from J, with 14 bases between. Germline lookup yields CDR1 SGDLS and CDR2 YYNGEE. DNA for the CDR3: TGTGCCAGCATAGGAATGGGGCGTGAGCAGTACTTC. Protein product: CASIGMGREQYF. Combining the CDR3 with reference TRBV9 and TRBJ2-7 gives the whole variable domain DSGVTQTPKHLITATGQRVTLRCSPRSGDLSVYWYQQSLDQGLQFLIQYYNGEERAKGNILERFSAQQFPDLHSELNLSSLELGDSALYFCASIGMGREQYFGPGTRLTVT.

The sample holds one count of this clone. CDR3 DNA: TGTGCCAGCAGCTTAGTCGGACCCCGGATAGGAGAGACCCAGTACTTC. Protein: CASSLVGPRIGETQYF. The rearrangement uses TRBV11-2 and TRBJ2-5; D unresolved. Germline CDR1 is SGHAT and CDR2 is FQNNGV. The CDR3 has 16 residues. Deletions cut 1 base from V and 4 bases from J, with 16 bases between.

CDR3 amino acids: CASSQAPGAREQYF. Here the CDR3 DNA reads TGCGCCAGCAGCCAAGCCCCGGGGGCGCGCGAGCAGTACTTC. V is TRBV4-1 and J is TRBJ2-7, with D perhaps given as TRBD1 or TRBD2 (6 bases each). From germline, CDR1 is MGHRA and CDR2 YSYEKL. The V end lost 1 base, the J end lost 6 bases, and 13 bases lay between the germline ends. The CDR3 is 14 amino acids.

The rearrangement uses TRBV19 and TRBJ1-1; maybe TRBD1 (6 bases). Germline V gene lookup returns CDR1 LNHDA and CDR2 SQIVND (reference sequence). Trimming took off 3 bases at V and 7 bases at J, with 9 bases between the two ends. The length of the CDR3 is 12 residues. The CDR3 here is CASSMGQIEAFF. CDR3 nucleotide sequence: TGTGCCAGTAGTATGGGACAAATTGAAGCTTTCTTT.

The chain carries TRBV9 and TRBJ2-1; 12 bases align to TRBD2. The CDR3 contains 15 residues. V lost 4 bases, J lost 8 bases, and 7 bases stayed unmatched. The germline CDR1 and CDR2 sequences are SGDLS and YYNGEE. The CDR3 DNA sequence: TGTGCCAGCAGCACGACTAGCGGGGGAATCGATGAGCAGTTCTTC. This codes for CASSTTSGGIDEQFF.

This chain links TRBV6-6 with TRBJ2-5, with no clear D. Germline-derived CDR1 and CDR2 are MNHNY and SVGAGI (reference sequence). CDR3 length: 14 residues. Between the trimmed V and J ends, which lost 6 bases and 4 bases, there was a span of 15 bases. The CDR3 DNA sequence: TGTGCCAGCAGCATAGGAAATCGGATAGAGACCCAGTACTTC. This codes for CASSIGNRIETQYF.